Sequencing of this T cell receptor (beta chain) was carried out in a study of stem cell transplantation in POMP-related autoinflammatory disease. Whole-study results and caveats: Fewer unique TRB V-J gene pairings were identified in patients with PRAID. In patients with PRAID, every analyzed T-cell subset tended to show lower diversity and higher clonality.

Of note for this clone: Antigen unknown.

The CDR3 loop spans 19 amino acids. The V gene lost 3 bases and the J gene lost 1 base, with 22 bases spanning the gap. Germline V gene lookup returns CDR1 ENHRY and CDR2 SYGVKD. Prominent immunodeficiency with autoinflammation defined PRAID. Method: immunoSEQ multiplex PCR; TCRdb's copy keeps in-frame clones and lacks some. This sample has roughly 68,000 clones, with approximately 91% found just once. The origin of this receptor is a human patient with POMP-related autoinflammation and immune dysregulation (PRAID). Some of the T cells might come from the graft donor. The sequences come from CD4+ T cells from PBMCs, collected after stem cell transplantation. V usage is TRBV10-3 and J usage is TRBJ2-1; weak D call: TRBD2 (5 bases). Here the CDR3 reads CAISDSLSGPHSSYNEQFF. The CDR3 DNA reads TGTGCCATCAGTGATTCCCTAAGCGGTCCACACTCTTCCTACAATGAGCAGTTCTTC.